The rows below give T cell receptor beta chains drawn from one sample of a study of PD-L1 blockade in urothelial cancer. Assay: immunoSEQ multiplex PCR; the TCRdb copy retains only in-frame clones and omits some. The sample lists 25,000 to 30,000 clones, approximately 89% seen once, with 3.1% in the top ten. Sequences were derived from PBMCs, sampled around atezolizumab (anti-PD-L1) treatment. The receptor set was obtained from a man aged 45-65 years with urothelial cancer. Both conserved end residues are part of each CDR3. D genes are given only for firm matches. Size values are once, few and many counts, or a class for expanded clones, and some rows have none.

TRBD1	NA	TRBV5-1	TRBJ1-1	CASSGGQGARTPMNTEAFF	TGCGCCAGCAGCGGGGGACAGGGGGCGCGAACTCCCATGAACACTGAAGCTTTCTTT
NA	NA	TRBV5-5	TRBJ2-7	CASSRDIVDYEQYF	TGTGCCAGCAGCCGGGACATCGTAGATTACGAGCAGTACTTC
NA	NA	TRBV14	TRBJ2-7	CASSHADLGTYSYEQYF	TGTGCCAGCAGCCACGCGGACCTCGGGACTTACTCGTACGAGCAGTACTTC
TRBD2	NA	TRBV5-3	TRBJ2-1	CARSFRTSVSNEQFF	TGTGCCAGAAGCTTCCGGACTAGCGTTAGCAATGAGCAGTTCTTC
NA	NA	TRBV10-2	TRBJ1-1	CASSERTGQKNTEAFF	TGCGCCAGCAGTGAGCGAACTGGGCAGAAGAACACTGAAGCTTTCTTT
TRBD2	once	TRBV15	TRBJ2-3	CATSRDGLAGIPSTDTQYF	TGTGCCACCAGCAGAGACGGACTAGCGGGAATACCTAGCACAGATACGCAGTATTTT
NA	NA	TRBV25-1	TRBJ2-5	CASSVRYGETQYF	TGTGCCAGCAGTGTCCGCTACGGGGAGACCCAGTACTTC
NA	NA	TRBV6-5	TRBJ2-7	CASSPTGLSSYEQYF	TGTGCCAGCAGTCCGACAGGCCTGAGCTCCTACGAGCAGTACTTC
NA	NA	TRBV23-1	TRBJ1-1	CASSPGRGRGGTEAFF	TGCGCCAGCAGTCCGGGGCGGGGTAGGGGGGGGACTGAAGCTTTCTTT
NA	once	TRBV28	TRBJ2-1	CASSLLSGRLTEQFF	TGTGCCAGCAGTTTATTAAGCGGACGCCTTACTGAGCAGTTCTTC
TRBD1	NA	TRBV5-5	TRBJ2-6	CASSSGQGWANVLTF	TGTGCCAGCAGCTCCGGACAGGGTTGGGCCAACGTCCTGACTTTC
NA	once	TRBV11-2	TRBJ2-2	CASSLDPPGLTGELFF	TGTGCCAGCAGCTTAGATCCACCAGGTCTCACCGGGGAGCTGTTTTTT
NA	NA	TRBV5-4	TRBJ2-7	CASSRGGGAYEQYF	TGTGCCAGCAGCCGCGGAGGGGGCGCGTACGAGCAGTACTTC
NA	NA	TRBV1	TRBJ2-1	CTSSQRGTGESNEQFF	TGCACCAGCAGCCAAAGAGGGACGGGGGAGTCCAATGAGCAGTTCTTC
TRBD2	NA	TRBV29-1	TRBJ2-1	CSVELGSGGGSSYNEQFF	TGCAGCGTTGAGCTTGGTAGCGGGGGGGGGAGCTCCTACAATGAGCAGTTCTTC
NA	NA	TRBV7-2	TRBJ2-2	CASSRDRRNTGELFF	TGTGCCAGCAGCCGAGACAGGAGGAACACCGGGGAGCTGTTTTTT
TRBD1	NA	TRBV5-5	TRBJ2-3	CASSLDRGDTQYF	TGTGCCAGCAGCTTGGACAGGGGTGATACGCAGTATTTT
TRBD1	NA	TRBV5-1	TRBJ2-1	CASSLTPGTGGSYNEQFF	TGCGCCAGCAGCTTGACCCCCGGGACAGGGGGCTCCTACAATGAGCAGTTCTTC
TRBD2	NA	TRBV6-5	TRBJ2-2	CASKSGGLTGELFF	TGTGCCAGCAAAAGCGGGGGATTAACCGGGGAGCTGTTTTTT
NA	NA	TRBV2	TRBJ2-7	CASSVGRGPHEQYF	TGTGCCAGCAGTGTAGGGCGGGGGCCGCACGAGCAGTACTTC
NA	NA	TRBV18	TRBJ2-5	CASSRDNLQETQYF	TGTGCCAGCTCAAGGGACAACCTACAAGAGACCCAGTACTTC
NA	NA	TRBV6-5	TRBJ1-3	CASSYSRGNTIYF	TGTGCCAGCAGTTACTCGAGAGGAAACACCATATATTTT
NA	NA	TRBV9	TRBJ2-7	CASSVGQGPYEQYF	TGTGCCAGCAGCGTAGGGCAGGGGCCCTACGAGCAGTACTTC
NA	NA	TRBV6-5	TRBJ1-2	CASSYGTGGGYTF	TGTGCCAGCAGTTATGGCACAGGAGGGGGCTACACCTTC
TRBD1	NA	TRBV5-4	TRBJ2-1	CASSDGTGRNEQFF	TGTGCCAGCAGCGACGGGACAGGGAGGAATGAGCAGTTCTTC
NA	few	TRBV10-3	TRBJ2-7	CAISVGLLYEQYF	TGTGCCATCAGTGTTGGACTACTCTACGAGCAGTACTTC
TRBD1	NA	TRBV5-6	TRBJ2-5	CASSLDRGSGTQYF	TGTGCCAGCAGCCTAGACAGGGGCTCTGGGACCCAGTACTTC
NA	NA	TRBV7-3	TRBJ1-2	CASSHGAENYGYTF	TGTGCCAGCAGCCATGGGGCAGAAAACTATGGCTACACCTTC
NA	NA	TRBV27	TRBJ2-1	CASSPTFGDKRYFSSYNEQFF	TGTGCCAGCAGTCCCACGTTCGGGGACAAAAGGTATTTTAGCTCCTACAATGAGCAGTTCTTC
TRBD1	NA	TRBV2	TRBJ2-7	CASSELTGGYEQYF	TGTGCCAGCAGTGAGTTGACAGGGGGCTACGAGCAGTACTTC
NA	NA	TRBV7-2	TRBJ2-3	CASSFLATDTQYF	TGTGCCAGCAGCTTTTTAGCCACAGATACGCAGTATTTT
TRBD1	NA	TRBV5-3	TRBJ1-1	CARSKPDRGKGYTEAFF	TGTGCCAGAAGCAAACCGGACAGGGGGAAAGGGTACACTGAAGCTTTCTTT
TRBD1	NA	TRBV5-1	TRBJ2-5	CASSGGQGGETQYF	TGCGCCAGCAGCGGGGGACAGGGGGGGGAGACCCAGTACTTC
TRBD2	NA	TRBV13	TRBJ2-1	CASSSPGLAGGYNEQFF	TGTGCCAGCAGCTCGCCGGGACTAGCGGGAGGATACAATGAGCAGTTCTTC
NA	NA	TRBV4-1	TRBJ2-6	CASSSGPPFSVDGANVLTF	TGCGCCAGCAGCTCAGGCCCCCCCTTTAGCGTGGATGGGGCCAACGTCCTGACTTTC
NA	NA	TRBV5-5	TRBJ2-2	CASSVRVGGPGELFF	TGTGCCAGCAGCGTTCGCGTCGGGGGACCCGGGGAGCTGTTTTTT
TRBD1	NA	TRBV18	TRBJ2-5	CASSPGQGKETQYF	TGTGCCAGCTCACCGGGACAGGGGAAAGAGACCCAGTACTTC
TRBD1	NA	TRBV2	TRBJ1-6	CASNQDRLSNSPLHF	TGTGCCAGCAACCAGGACAGGCTGTCCAATTCACCCCTCCACTTT
TRBD2	NA	TRBV9	TRBJ2-1	CASRLTSGTSIYNEQFF	TGTGCCAGCAGGTTGACTAGCGGGACGTCTATCTACAATGAGCAGTTCTTC
NA	NA	TRBV7-2	TRBJ2-1	CASSAGINEQFF	TGTGCCAGCAGCGCAGGGATCAATGAGCAGTTCTTC
TRBD1	NA	TRBV11-3	TRBJ1-6	CASSPDRDSPLHF	TGTGCCAGCAGCCCCGACAGGGATTCACCCCTCCACTTT
TRBD1	NA	TRBV19	TRBJ2-7	CATAGTGNPPGSYEQYF	TGTGCCACCGCCGGGACAGGGAATCCCCCGGGCTCCTACGAGCAGTACTTC